The T cell receptor beta chain described here comes from a study of technical replicates of blood from four donors. Clones were sequenced by immunoSEQ multiplex PCR, and TCRdb holds only the in-frame ones, with some missing. The sample has 45,000 to 65,000 clones, 90% to 95% seen once. The CDR3 totals 13 residues. V gave up 6 bases and J gave up 4 bases, with 9 bases separating them. Germline values: CDR1 MGHDK, CDR2 SYGVNS. This clone was seen a single time. The V gene is TRBV25-1, the J gene TRBJ2-2; D remains ambiguous. This sequence originates from a human donor in good health. Some clones in this sample may be carry-over from other donors' samples. The sequenced material came from PBMCs. The DNA for the CDR3 is TGTGCCAGCAGATACGTGAGCACCGGGGAGCTGTTTTTT. Amino acid sequence: CASRYVSTGELFF.